The rows below give T cell receptor beta chains drawn from one sample of a study of radiotherapy plus CTLA-4 blockade in lung cancer. Repertoires were generated with immunoSEQ multiplex PCR, while TCRdb's copy carries only in-frame clones and drops some. Altogether 80,000 or so clones are present, around 81% being singletons, with the ten largest covering 4%. Sequences were derived from peripheral blood, sampled from a patient treated with radiotherapy plus ipilimumab. The source of these receptors is a human donor with non-small cell lung cancer who had a partial response to radiotherapy plus ipilimumab. Some clones in this sample may be carry-over from other donors' samples. Each CDR3 is given with its conserved first and last residue. The D gene is left open where the match is weak. Clone size is given for some rows only: seen once, a few or many times, or a class if the clone is expanded.

NA TRBJ2-5 once TRBV9 CASSLRGQETQYF TGTGCCAGCAGCTTAAGGGGACAAGAGACCCAGTACTTC
NA TRBJ1-1 once TRBV6-5 CASNRRRGRTEAFF TGTGCCAGCAATCGACGGCGAGGTAGAACTGAAGCTTTCTTT
TRBD2 TRBJ2-1 few TRBV7-2 CASSLPSGEREWPFF TGTGCCAGCAGCTTACCGTCTGGGGAGCGGGAATGGCCCTTCTTC
TRBD1 TRBJ2-6 NA TRBV18 CASSRSSNRDRANSGANVLTF TGTGCCAGCTCGCGATCAAGTAACCGGGACAGGGCTAACTCTGGGGCCAACGTCCTGACTTTC
TRBD1 TRBJ1-6 NA TRBV28 CASRRTGASPLHF TGTGCCAGCAGAAGGACAGGGGCTTCACCCCTCCACTTT
NA TRBJ1-3 NA TRBV30 CAWTGAGNTIYF TGTGCCTGGACAGGCGCTGGAAACACCATATATTTT
TRBD1 TRBJ2-7 NA TRBV7-6 CASSPGQGSMAYEQYF TGTGCCAGCAGCCCAGGACAGGGGAGCATGGCCTACGAGCAGTACTTC
TRBD1 TRBJ1-2 NA TRBV7-2 CASSLATGGGYGYTF TGTGCCAGCAGCTTAGCAACAGGGGGGGGCTATGGCTACACCTTC
TRBD2 TRBJ2-5 NA TRBV7-6 CASSTTSEQETQYF TGTGCCAGCAGCACCACTAGCGAGCAAGAGACCCAGTACTTC
NA TRBJ2-7 NA TRBV18 CASSPEEQGYEQYF TGTGCCAGCTCACCAGAGGAACAGGGTTACGAGCAGTACTTC
NA TRBJ1-5 NA TRBV6-5 CASRPARVGQPQHF TGTGCCAGCAGACCAGCCAGGGTTGGGCAGCCCCAGCATTTT
TRBD2 TRBJ2-3 NA TRBV7-2 CASSLAGGTNTDTQYF TGTGCCAGCAGCTTAGCCGGGGGGACCAACACAGATACGCAGTATTTT
NA TRBJ2-7 few TRBV28 CASSLRTPSYEQYF TGTGCCAGCAGTTTAAGGACACCCTCCTACGAGCAGTACTTC
NA TRBJ1-4 NA TRBV27 CASSNGGRVGEKLFF TGTGCCAGCAGTAACGGGGGGCGCGTTGGTGAAAAACTGTTTTTT
TRBD2 TRBJ2-5 NA TRBV9 CASSVLSGRNQETQYF TGTGCCAGCAGCGTATTAAGCGGGAGGAACCAAGAGACCCAGTACTTC
TRBD1 TRBJ1-3 NA TRBV18 CASSTFDRGHDTIYF TGTGCCAGCTCAACCTTCGACAGGGGGCATGACACCATATATTTT
TRBD1 TRBJ2-7 NA TRBV6-1 CASSEEGGTGVGFFAYEQYF TGTGCCAGCAGTGAAGAGGGGGGGACAGGGGTTGGATTTTTCGCCTACGAGCAGTACTTC
NA TRBJ1-1 NA TRBV28 CASRTANTEAFF TGTGCCAGCAGAACAGCGAACACTGAAGCTTTCTTT
NA TRBJ1-4 NA TRBV25-1 CASSEYLNEKLFF TGTGCCAGCAGTGAATACCTAAATGAAAAACTGTTTTTT
TRBD1 TRBJ1-5 NA TRBV6-6 CASSYRGQGNQPQHF TGTGCCAGCAGTTACCGAGGACAGGGGAACCAGCCCCAGCATTTT
NA TRBJ1-1 NA TRBV7-2 CASSLELKAFF TGTGCCAGCAGCTTAGAGCTAAAAGCTTTCTTT
NA TRBJ1-2 NA TRBV15 CATSRVVGAGHYGYTF TGTGCCACCAGCAGAGTAGTCGGGGCGGGACACTATGGCTACACCTTC
TRBD2 TRBJ2-7 NA TRBV28 CASSFPGRDYEQYF TGTGCCAGCAGTTTCCCGGGGAGGGACTACGAGCAGTACTTC
NA TRBJ2-2 few TRBV6-5 CASSYRSGVSGELFF TGTGCCAGCAGTTACCGATCAGGGGTCTCCGGGGAGCTGTTTTTT
TRBD2 TRBJ2-3 NA TRBV5-1 CASSPPTSGGTDTQYF TGCGCCAGCAGCCCCCCGACTAGCGGAGGCACAGATACGCAGTATTTT
NA TRBJ1-4 NA TRBV16 CASSQFTRGANEKLFF TGTGCCAGCAGCCAATTCACCAGGGGAGCTAATGAAAAACTGTTTTTT
TRBD1 TRBJ2-1 NA TRBV6-5 CASRPRDRGVNEQFF TGTGCCAGCAGACCCCGGGACAGGGGTGTAAATGAGCAGTTCTTC
TRBD2 TRBJ2-1 NA TRBV7-9 CASSQLAGGGHEQFF TGTGCCAGCAGTCAACTAGCGGGAGGGGGGCATGAGCAGTTCTTC
TRBD2 TRBJ2-3 NA TRBV9 CASRSLAGVVFDTQYF TGTGCCAGCAGGTCTTTAGCGGGGGTGGTTTTTGATACGCAGTATTTT
TRBD1 TRBJ2-7 NA TRBV19 CASSSRDRVIYEQYF TGTGCCAGTAGTAGCCGGGACAGGGTAATCTACGAGCAGTACTTC
NA TRBJ1-5 NA TRBV5-8 CASSSPPLGRVGQPQHF TGTGCCAGCAGCTCGCCCCCCCTGGGCAGGGTTGGTCAGCCCCAGCATTTT
TRBD1 TRBJ1-5 NA TRBV2 CASSGQGVGNQPQHF TGTGCCAGCAGTGGACAGGGGGTAGGAAATCAGCCCCAGCATTTT
TRBD1 TRBJ2-7 NA TRBV6-5 CASRGDRAVYEQYF TGTGCCAGCAGAGGGGACAGGGCCGTCTACGAGCAGTACTTC
TRBD1 TRBJ2-7 NA TRBV9 CASSVGGTGSYEQYF TGTGCCAGCAGCGTAGGGGGGACAGGGTCCTACGAGCAGTACTTC
TRBD1 TRBJ1-4 NA TRBV28 CASSEPGQGATNEKLFF TGTGCCAGCAGTGAGCCGGGACAGGGGGCAACTAATGAAAAACTGTTTTTT
NA TRBJ2-7 NA TRBV4-3 CASSQEALRGDYEQYF TGCGCCAGCAGCCAAGAGGCCCTTCGTGGAGACTACGAGCAGTACTTC
NA TRBJ1-6 NA TRBV28 CASSSTGQNSPLHF TGTGCCAGCAGTTCGACAGGACAAAATTCACCCCTCCACTTT
TRBD1 TRBJ1-2 NA TRBV28 CASSPRDSSSYGYTF TGTGCCAGCAGTCCAAGGGACAGCTCCTCCTATGGCTACACCTTC
NA TRBJ2-7 NA TRBV6-5 CASKVGSSYEQYF TGTGCCAGCAAAGTAGGGAGCTCCTACGAGCAGTACTTC
NA TRBJ1-6 NA TRBV7-3 CASSSAPLHF TGTGCCAGCAGCTCCGCACCCCTCCACTTT
NA TRBJ1-3 NA TRBV5-1 CASSLGQGIFGNTIYF TGCGCCAGCAGCTTGGGGCAGGGCATATTTGGAAACACCATATATTTT
NA TRBJ2-1 few TRBV2 CASSEGARSYNEQFF TGTGCCAGCAGTGAAGGAGCGAGGAGTTACAATGAGCAGTTCTTC
TRBD1 TRBJ1-2 few TRBV30 CAWSLQGARGYTF TGTGCCTGGAGTCTACAGGGGGCTCGAGGCTACACCTTC
TRBD1 TRBJ2-5 NA TRBV29-1 CSVANTGGSQETQYF TGCAGCGTAGCAAATACAGGGGGGAGCCAAGAGACCCAGTACTTC
TRBD2 TRBJ2-5 NA TRBV6-1 CASSEALGIAGVQETQYF TGTGCCAGCAGTGAAGCGTTGGGGATAGCGGGGGTCCAAGAGACCCAGTACTTC
NA TRBJ2-7 few TRBV7-9 CASSLASGGVGYEQYF TGTGCCAGCAGCTTAGCGTCGGGGGGCGTAGGCTACGAGCAGTACTTC
NA TRBJ1-5 NA TRBV7-8 CASSLAPSGGNQPQHF TGTGCCAGCAGCTTAGCGCCTAGCGGGGGCAATCAGCCCCAGCATTTT
TRBD2 TRBJ2-7 NA TRBV5-4 CASSLLGLAGVTHEQYF TGTGCCAGCAGCCTGTTAGGACTAGCGGGAGTAACCCACGAGCAGTACTTC
TRBD1 TRBJ1-1 few TRBV7-9 CASSSQTGGRGTEAFF TGTGCCAGCAGCTCGCAGACAGGGGGCAGAGGAACTGAAGCTTTCTTT
NA TRBJ1-2 few TRBV7-2 CASSLSRGGHYGYTF TGTGCCAGCAGCTTGTCAAGGGGGGGTCACTATGGCTACACCTTC
TRBD2 TRBJ2-1 NA TRBV25-1 CASSGRASGRWDEQFF TGTGCCAGCAGTGGTCGGGCTAGCGGGAGGTGGGATGAGCAGTTCTTC
TRBD1 TRBJ2-7 few TRBV28 CASSLSVGQGSEQYF TGTGCCAGCAGTTTATCGGTGGGACAGGGAAGCGAGCAGTACTTC
TRBD1 TRBJ1-1 NA TRBV5-1 CASSPGTGAMNTEAFF TGCGCCAGCAGCCCCGGGACAGGGGCCATGAACACTGAAGCTTTCTTT
NA TRBJ1-5 NA TRBV30 CAWSEQGQPQHF TGTGCCTGGAGTGAACAGGGACAGCCCCAGCATTTT
NA TRBJ2-7 NA TRBV30 CAWSRPGISLYEQYF TGTGCCTGGAGTCGGCCAGGAATTTCCTTATACGAGCAGTACTTC